The 2 T cell receptor beta chains below were found in one sample sequenced in a study of control samples from healthy donors and cancer patients. Some clones are missing from TCRdb's copy, which holds only in-frame ones; the method was immunoSEQ multiplex PCR. The sample lists 20,000 to 30,000 clones, approximately 90% seen once, with around an eighth in the top ten. Sequenced: PBMCs. The origin of the receptors is a man aged 50-60 years with lung cancer.

The V call is TRBV5-4, the J call TRBJ2-6; a weak D match, TRBD1 (5 bases). Germline CDR1 SGHNT, CDR2 YYREEE (reference sequence). V lost 2 bases to trimming and J lost 2 bases, with 8 bases between them. This CDR3 contains 15 residues. The CDR3 here is CASSFQGAGANVLTF. CDR3 DNA: TGTGCCAGCAGCTTCCAGGGTGCTGGGGCCAACGTCCTGACTTTC.

For the CDR3, the DNA is TGTGCCAGCAGCTTAGGAGGGGAATCGTTCGGCTACACCTTC. This sequence encodes CASSLGGESFGYTF. The rearrangement links TRBV7-9 to TRBJ1-2, with a tentative D call TRBD1 (5 bases). The CDR3 length is 14 residues. The germline CDR1 and CDR2 sequences are SEHNR and FQNEAQ (reference sequence). The V end lost 1 base, the J end lost 8 bases, and 14 bases lay between the germline ends.